This TCR beta chain was captured by sequencing in a study of spatial heterogeneity in lung cancer. This clonotype came up many times. TCRdb ran MiXCR on the 5' RACE reads and lists one entry per CDR3 protein. The top ten hold over 7% of the sample, which has 20,000 to 25,000 distinct CDR3 sequences, around 4.3% seen once. Time point noted: sample taken at primary tumor resection. Unsorted whole RNA samples from tumor, nontumor lung or frozen PBMC were sequenced. The source is a male donor with early-stage non-small cell lung cancer. This specimen consisted of PBMCs, obtained at surgery.

For the CDR3, the DNA is TGTGCCAGCAGCCAAGAGGAAAGCCCCCCATCACCCCTCCACTTT. Translated, it gives CASSQEESPPSPLHF. This chain uses TRBV4-2 with TRBJ1-6; D unresolved. CDR3 length equals 15 residues. CDR1 and CDR2 from the germline V gene are LGHNA and YNFKEQ. The V end was cut by 0 bases, the J end by 10 bases, with 13 bases between.